A single sample is the source of the 32 T cell receptor beta chains below, sequenced in a study of blood T cell repertoires in COVID-19. Clones were read by immunoSEQ multiplex PCR, and TCRdb kept only the in-frame ones, dropping some. This table holds roughly 200,000 clones, about 88% found once. Sequencing was done on a sample of PBMCs or T cells enriched from blood (not recorded which). These receptors all come from a woman aged 25 to 39 who had recovered from COVID-19.

The rearrangement joins TRBV4-2 to TRBJ1-2; TRBD1 matches 9 bases. Per the germline V gene, CDR1 is LGHNA and CDR2 is YNFKEQ. The V segment lost 4 bases and the J segment 4 bases; nucleotides outside the gene matches: 13. The CDR3 length is 17 residues. CDR3: CASSPDLNRGRAYGYTF. CDR3 nucleotide sequence: TGTGCCAGCAGCCCCGATCTCAACAGGGGGCGGGCCTATGGCTACACCTTC.

Of note for this clone: The DNA is omitted, as the CDR3 cannot be located on it reliably, and the CDR3 follows TCRdb's listing. The chain is built from TRBV4-1 and TRBJ2-5; the D call in the table, TRBD2, was not verified against the DNA. Germline V gene data show CDR1 as MGHRA and CDR2 as YSYEKL. The CDR3 comprises 18 residues, both ends counted. The CDR3 region is CASSQLPGRSLYQETQYF.

This sequence joins TRBV10-2 and TRBJ1-2; 8 bases are a match to TRBD1. The germline CDR1 and CDR2 sequences are WSHSY and SAAADI. The V and J ends lost 2 bases and 4 bases, in that order; junction bases with no gene match: 0. This CDR3 has 13 amino acids. The CDR3 nucleotides are TGCGCCAGCAGTGAGACAGGGGGCTATGGCTACACCTTC. Its protein is CASSETGGYGYTF.

The J gene is TRBJ2-7, the V gene TRBV4-1; D perhaps matches TRBD2 (5 bases). This CDR3 is built from 14 residues. CDR1 and CDR2 from the germline V gene are MGHRA and YSYEKL. Trimming took 0 bases from V and 3 from J, leaving 9 bases between them. The CDR3 DNA is TGCGCCAGCAGCCAAGATCCGGGATACTACGAGCAGTACTTC. Translating it yields CASSQDPGYYEQYF.

The chain joins TRBV7-9 to TRBJ1-1, with unresolved D. The CDR3 runs to 13 residues. Trimming pared 0 bases from V and 7 bases from J, leaving 9 bases between. Germline V gene data show CDR1 as SEHNR and CDR2 as FQNEAQ (reference sequence). CDR3 loop: CASSLALPHEAFF. The CDR3 bases are TGTGCCAGCAGCTTAGCTCTACCGCATGAAGCTTTCTTT.

This clone was seen only once. The chain couples TRBV29-1 to TRBJ2-7; 13 bases align to TRBD2. The germline gives CDR1 SQVTM, CDR2 ANQGSEA. There are 16 residues in the CDR3. Germline trimming cut 5 bases from V and 1 base from J; bases unmatched to any gene: 8. The DNA for the CDR3 is TGCAGCGTTACGGGACTAGCGGGGCGGGCGTCCTACGAGCAGTACTTC. Translated, it gives CSVTGLAGRASYEQYF.

DNA of the CDR3: TGTGCCAGCAGCTTGGGTCAGGATGAGCCCCAGCATTTT. This codes for CASSLGQDEPQHF. J is TRBJ1-5 and V is TRBV5-4, with D unclear. The CDR3 runs to 13 residues. V lost 0 bases, J lost 8 bases, and 9 bases lay in between. Germline-derived CDR1 and CDR2 are SGHNT and YYREEE (reference sequence).

In DNA, the CDR3 is TGTGCCAGCAGCCGAGGGGAGGGCCCTGGGGCCAACGTCCTGACTTTC. This sequence encodes CASSRGEGPGANVLTF. The chain couples TRBV11-3 to TRBJ2-6; 7 bases match TRBD2. The CDR3 is 16 amino acids. CDR1 and CDR2 (germline): SGHNT, YENEEA. The V gene end was trimmed by 5 bases and the J gene end by 2 bases; junction bases not matched to a gene: 6.

The chain couples TRBV25-1 to TRBJ2-1; TRBD2 agrees at 9 bases. Germline CDR1 and CDR2: MGHDK and SYGVNS. The CDR3 runs to 13 residues. Trimming took 7 bases from V and 2 from J; bases not matched to a gene: 0. CDR3 amino acids: CASTSGAYNEQFF. The CDR3 region has the DNA TGTGCCAGCACTAGCGGGGCCTACAATGAGCAGTTCTTC.

The chain combines TRBV12-3 or TRBV12-4 with TRBJ1-3; D not resolved. Trimming pared 3 bases from V and 3 bases from J, leaving 6 bases between. CDR3 length: 13 amino acids. The CDR3 sequence: CASSFRSGNTIYF. In DNA, the CDR3 is TGTGCCAGCAGTTTCCGGAGTGGAAACACCATATATTTT.

The genes are TRBV4-1 and TRBJ1-5, with D possibly matching TRBD1 (5 bases). V was pared by 3 bases and J by 3 bases, with 12 bases between. In germline, CDR1 is MGHRA, CDR2 YSYEKL. The CDR3 extends over 15 amino acids. The CDR3 loop reads CASSQEDRFNQPQHF. CDR3 bases: TGCGCCAGCAGCCAGGAAGACAGATTCAATCAGCCCCAGCATTTT.

V usage is TRBV13 and J usage is TRBJ2-7, with a weak D call TRBD1 (6 bases). CDR1 is PRHDT, CDR2 FYEKMQ, per germline (reference sequence). The CDR3 consists of 14 residues. The V and J ends lost 4 bases and 3 bases respectively, with 13 bases between them. CDR3 region: CASSSPGQNYEQYF. In nucleotides, the CDR3 is TGTGCCAGCAGCTCACCGGGACAAAACTACGAGCAGTACTTC.

V and J are TRBV5-6 and TRBJ2-1; tentatively, D is TRBD1 (6 bases). V was shortened by 2 bases and J by 1 base, with 13 bases between the two germline ends. Germline V gene lookup returns CDR1 SGHDT and CDR2 YYEEEE. This CDR3 contains 16 residues. The CDR3 here is CASSLLRGGSYNEQFF. The CDR3 region has the DNA TGTGCCAGCAGCTTACTACGAGGGGGTTCCTACAATGAGCAGTTCTTC.

This chain links TRBV14 with TRBJ1-6; D not certain. CDR1 and CDR2 from the germline V gene are SGHDN and FVKESK. There are 13 residues in the CDR3. Trimming shortened V by 4 bases and J by 7 bases, and 8 bases separated the two germline ends. CDR3 nucleotides: TGTGCCAGCAGCCTTCTTAGCAATTCACCCCTCCACTTT. Translating it yields CASSLLSNSPLHF.

The chain uses TRBV4-1 and TRBJ1-4; D remains unclear. This CDR3 has 13 residues. The germline CDR1 and CDR2 sequences are MGHRA and YSYEKL. The V end was cut by 1 base, the J end by 7 bases, with 7 bases between. The CDR3 region is CASSQVTGEKLFF. The CDR3 nucleotides read TGCGCCAGCAGCCAAGTTACCGGTGAAAAACTGTTTTTT.

This sequence joins TRBV19 and TRBJ2-7; no clear D gene. The germline V gene encodes CDR1 LNHDA and CDR2 SQIVND (reference sequence). The CDR3 extends over 13 amino acids. The ends were cut back, 2 bases at V and 3 bases at J, with 8 bases in the middle. DNA of the CDR3: TGTGCCAGTAGTATACACTCTAACTACGAGCAGTACTTC. Its protein product is CASSIHSNYEQYF.

CDR3 protein: CASSERPLLAGGWYEQYF. CDR3 coding DNA: TGTGCCAGCAGTGAAAGGCCCCTACTAGCGGGGGGATGGTACGAGCAGTACTTC. The V call is TRBV6-1, the J call TRBJ2-7; 12 bases map to TRBD2. The CDR3 extends over 18 amino acids. V trimming: 2 bases; J trimming: 4 bases; junction bases outside the gene matches: 12. Germline CDR1 and CDR2: MNHNS and SASEGT.

DNA for the CDR3: TGCGCCAGCAGCCAAGCGTCTAGCGGGGGAGTCTACGAGCAGTACTTC. This gives the protein CASSQASSGGVYEQYF. The chain employs TRBV4-1 and TRBJ2-7, with 10 positions matching TRBD2. Germline V gene data show CDR1 as MGHRA and CDR2 as YSYEKL. The ends lost 1 base at V and 3 bases at J; junction bases unmatched: 6. The CDR3 is 16 amino acids.

V gene TRBV15 combines with J gene TRBJ1-5; 8 positions agree with TRBD1. Losses at the gene ends were 2 bases for V and 4 bases for J; bases not matched to a gene: 4. The CDR3 runs 15 residues. Germline lookup yields CDR1 LNHNV and CDR2 YYDKDF (reference sequence). CDR3 residues: CATSRRQGRNQPQHF. Here the CDR3 DNA reads TGTGCCACCAGCAGACGACAGGGGAGGAATCAGCCCCAGCATTTT.

V is TRBV18 and J is TRBJ1-1, with D possibly matching TRBD1 (6 bases). V was pared by 2 bases and J by 4 bases, with 11 bases between. CDR3 length: 14 residues. CDR1 KGHSH and CDR2 LQKENI come from the germline V gene. The CDR3 region is CASSPAGGATEAFF. The CDR3 DNA reads as TGTGCCAGCTCACCAGCGGGGGGGGCCACTGAAGCTTTCTTT.

The chain couples TRBV18 to TRBJ1-4, with TRBD1 matching over 7 bases. The CDR3 is 17 amino acids. Trimming at V came to 2 bases and at J to 1 base, leaving 7 bases not matched to a gene. Germline CDR1 reads KGHSH; CDR2 reads LQKENI. The CDR3 is CASSPEANRGTNEKLFF. The CDR3 nucleotides read TGTGCCAGCTCACCAGAGGCTAACAGGGGAACTAATGAAAAACTGTTTTTT.

The table lists this clone with a count of one. The V call is TRBV14, the J call TRBJ2-7; possible D gene TRBD1, 6 bases. There are 14 residues in the CDR3. The germline V gene has CDR1 SGHDN and CDR2 FVKESK. V gave up 1 base and J gave up 5 bases, with 12 bases separating them. CDR3 coding DNA: TGTGCCAGCAGCCAAGTCGACAGGATACACGAGCAGTACTTC. This translates into CASSQVDRIHEQYF.

The chain carries TRBV11-2 and TRBJ2-1; 15 bases are shared with TRBD2. Germline loops: CDR1 SGHAT, CDR2 FQNNGV. The CDR3 extends over 17 amino acids. Unmatched junction bases numbered 3, after V lost 3 bases and J lost 3 bases. The CDR3 protein is CASSFPGLAGGYNEQFF. CDR3 bases: TGTGCCAGCAGCTTCCCGGGACTAGCGGGGGGCTACAATGAGCAGTTCTTC. The whole variable domain, filled in from reference TRBV11-2 and TRBJ2-1, reads EAGVAQSPRYKIIEKRQSVAFWCNPISGHATLYWYQQILGQGPKLLIQFQNNGVVDDSQLPKDRFSAERLKGVDSTLKIQPAKLEDSAVYLCASSFPGLAGGYNEQFFGPGTRLTVL.

The J gene is TRBJ1-6, the V gene TRBV5-4; D unclear. The CDR3 is 14 amino acids. Per the germline V gene, CDR1 is SGHNT and CDR2 is YYREEE (reference sequence). Trimming stripped 3 bases from V and 8 bases from J, with 12 bases between. In nucleotides, the CDR3 is TGTGCCAGCAGCTCCCCCCCGGTGGATTCACCCCTCCACTTT. Amino acids: CASSSPPVDSPLHF.

The chain has TRBV5-1 and TRBJ2-1, with 10 nucleotides matching TRBD2. The CDR3 covers 15 residues. J lost 7 bases, V lost 4 bases, and 8 bases had no gene match. Germline V lookup: CDR1 SGHRS, CDR2 YFSETQ. The CDR3 DNA sequence: TGCGCCAGCAGCAGGGGTACTAGCGGGGATAATGAGCAGTTCTTC. Its protein is CASSRGTSGDNEQFF. Combining the CDR3 with reference TRBV5-1 and TRBJ2-1 gives the whole variable domain KAGVTQTPRYLIKTRGQQVTLSCSPISGHRSVSWYQQTPGQGLQFLFEYFSETQRNKGNFPGRFSGRQFSNSRSEMNVSTLELGDSALYLCASSRGTSGDNEQFFGPGTRLTVL.

V gene TRBV14 combines with J gene TRBJ2-7; no clear D gene. The CDR3 has 15 amino acids. CDR1 and CDR2 (germline): SGHDN, FVKESK. Trimming cost V 0 bases and J 1 base, with 10 bases left between them. The CDR3 coding sequence is TGTGCCAGCAGCCAAGATCCTCCGGGTTCCTACGAGCAGTACTTC. This sequence encodes CASSQDPPGSYEQYF.

The DNA for the CDR3 is TGCGCCAGCAGCCGAGAAGCGGGGGTGTCTGGAAACACCATATATTTT. Translated, it gives CASSREAGVSGNTIYF. The V gene is TRBV4-3, the J gene TRBJ1-3, with D possibly TRBD1 on 5 matching bases. The length of the CDR3 is 16 residues. Looked up from germline, CDR1 is LGHNA and CDR2 is YSLEER. Trimming pared 4 bases from V and 1 base from J, leaving 14 bases between.

The chain is built from TRBV6-2 or TRBV6-3 and TRBJ2-2; D possibly corresponds to TRBD2 (5 bases). CDR3 size: 14 residues. The V gene lost 2 bases and the J gene lost 5 bases, with 9 bases spanning the gap. CDR1 and CDR2 (germline): MNHEY, SVGEGT. CDR3 bases: TGTGCCAGCAGTTACGGTCCGGGGACCGGGGAGCTGTTTTTT. This codes for CASSYGPGTGELFF.

The rearrangement joins TRBV5-1 to TRBJ1-5, with 10 bases fitting TRBD1. The J segment lost 5 bases and the V segment lost 4 bases, leaving 9 bases of the junction unmatched. Per germline, CDR1 SGHRS and CDR2 YFSETQ. The CDR3 runs 16 residues. CDR3 nucleotide sequence: TGCGCCAGCAGCCCGGGGGGGACAGGGGAATATCAGCCCCAGCATTTT. Its protein product is CASSPGGTGEYQPQHF.

The chain carries TRBV2 and TRBJ1-1, with 9 positions matching TRBD1. Germline CDR1 is SNHLY and CDR2 is FYNNEI. V was pared by 9 bases and J by 1 base, with 3 bases of the junction left unmatched. This CDR3 has 13 amino acids. DNA of the CDR3: TGTGCCAGGGACAGGGGTCCGAACACTGAAGCTTTCTTT. Protein product: CARDRGPNTEAFF. Combining the CDR3 with reference TRBV2 and TRBJ1-1 gives the whole variable domain EPEVTQTPSHQVTQMGQEVILRCVPISNHLYFYWYRQILGQKVEFLVSFYNNEISEKSEIFDDQFSVERPDGSNFTLKIRSTKLEDSAMYFCARDRGPNTEAFFGQGTRLTVV.

This chain connects TRBV27 to TRBJ2-6; TRBD1 agrees at 8 bases. This CDR3 is 18 amino acids long. Germline CDR1 and CDR2: MNHEY and SMNVEV (reference sequence). With 5 bases clipped from V and 0 bases from J, the junction kept 9 bases outside the gene matches. The CDR3 spells CASSDRTGYHSGANVLTF. CDR3 DNA sequence: TGTGCCAGCAGTGATCGGACAGGGTATCACTCTGGGGCCAACGTCCTGACTTTC. Full variable domain (remainder filled in from reference TRBV27 and TRBJ2-6): EAQVTQNPRYLITVTGKKLTVTCSQNMNHEYMSWYRQDPGLGLRQIYYSMNVEVTDKGDVPEGYKVSRKEKRNFPLILESPSPNQTSLYFCASSDRTGYHSGANVLTFGAGSRLTVL.

The sample holds a few counts of this clone. The DNA for the CDR3 is TGTGCCAGCAGTTACGCCGGGACACCCACCGGGGAGCTGTTTTTT. The encoded protein is CASSYAGTPTGELFF. The V and J genes are TRBV6-5 and TRBJ2-2, with D perhaps matching TRBD1 (6 bases). The length of the CDR3 is 15 residues. Germline V CDR1 and CDR2: MNHEY, SVGAGI. V dropped 2 bases and J dropped 4 bases, with 11 bases sitting between them.